This T cell receptor (beta chain) was profiled in a study of cytomegalovirus exposure and HLA in healthy donors. Study in general: Within the Caucasian-associated ancestry cluster were roughly 82% of the approximately 370 genotyped donors.

Findings and limits, study-wide: With later analysis, a missense DCLRE1C variant became linked to TCR beta V- and J-gene trimming. In vitro assays verified that a few CMV-associated chains recognized CMV antigens specifically.

PCR amplification relied on 60 Vbeta primers (plus 13 Jbeta primers). Under the authors' procedure: Roughly 10 million shared chains were among about 80 million unique TCR beta chains counted in a later analysis. Using immunoSEQ multiplex PCR, the repertoire was profiled, and TCRdb retains in-frame clones only, with some absent. That table supplies the V and J calls and clone size; D and trimming were determined from the DNA. The data hold around 200,000 clones, with roughly 80% observed a single time. On this clone itself: Its antigen is undetermined.

V lost 3 bases and J lost 4; bases outside the gene matches: 5. The CDR3 is made up of 16 amino acids. Germline V CDR1 and CDR2: MGHRA, YSYEKL. Sequencing used PBMCs. This clonotype originated in a man aged 35 to 55 in good health and CMV-seronegative. The V and J genes are TRBV4-1 and TRBJ1-6, with TRBD1 identical over 8 bases. CDR3 in DNA: TGCGCCAGCAGCCACCGACAGGGGAAGTATAATTCACCCCTCCACTTT. This sequence encodes CASSHRQGKYNSPLHF.